This TCR beta chain was obtained from a study of identical twins. CDR3 length: 19 amino acids. In germline, CDR1 is SGHRS, CDR2 YFSETQ. Trimming at V came to 0 bases and at J to 0 bases, leaving 7 bases not matched to a gene. This clonotype was detected only a few times. The antigen is undetermined. Everyone who gave samples was a healthy Caucasian. Via MiXCR, TCRdb re-called the 5' RACE reads, giving one row per CDR3 protein. The sample contains 400,000 or so distinct CDR3 sequences, approximately 10% of which appear only once. Overall study results and limits: Beta clonotypes that were abundant in cord blood contained fewer insertions, a pattern absent from memory repertoires. Zero-insertion results could be subject to partial confounding by invariant MAIT and iNKT cells.

The V gene is TRBV5-1, the J gene TRBJ2-6; 9 bases fit TRBD1. This TCR came from a woman aged 45 to 65 in good health. Sequences were obtained from naive T cells sorted from blood. The CDR3 nucleotides are TGCGCCAGCAGCTTGGAACGGACAGGGGCTAACTCTGGGGCCAACGTCCTGACTTTC. It yields the protein CASSLERTGANSGANVLTF. Variable domain in full (rest from reference TRBV5-1 and TRBJ2-6): KAGVTQTPRYLIKTRGQQVTLSCSPISGHRSVSWYQQTPGQGLQFLFEYFSETQRNKGNFPGRFSGRQFSNSRSEMNVSTLELGDSALYLCASSLERTGANSGANVLTFGAGSRLTVL.